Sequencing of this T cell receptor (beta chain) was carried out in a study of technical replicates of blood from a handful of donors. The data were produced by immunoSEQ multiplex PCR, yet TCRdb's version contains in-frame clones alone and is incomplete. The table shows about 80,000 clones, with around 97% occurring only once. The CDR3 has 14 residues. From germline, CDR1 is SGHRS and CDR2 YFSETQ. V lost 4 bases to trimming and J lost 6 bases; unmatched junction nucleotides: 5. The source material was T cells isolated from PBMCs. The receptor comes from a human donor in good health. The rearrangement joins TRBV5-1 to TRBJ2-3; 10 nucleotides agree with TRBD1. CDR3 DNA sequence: TGCGCCAGCAGCCAAGGGACAGGGGAGGATACGCAGTATTTT. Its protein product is CASSQGTGEDTQYF. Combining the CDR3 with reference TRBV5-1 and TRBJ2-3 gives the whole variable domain KAGVTQTPRYLIKTRGQQVTLSCSPISGHRSVSWYQQTPGQGLQFLFEYFSETQRNKGNFPGRFSGRQFSNSRSEMNVSTLELGDSALYLCASSQGTGEDTQYFGPGTRLTVL.